These T cell receptor beta chains were read from a single sample in a study of blood T cell repertoires in COVID-19. Method: immunoSEQ multiplex PCR; TCRdb's copy keeps in-frame clones and lacks some. The sample lists about 73,000 clones, 80% to 90% occurring once. Input material: peripheral blood. Receptors originate from a man older than 75 with acute or convalescent COVID-19. Each CDR3 is given with its conserved first and last residue. Each record gives: CDR3 length, J gene, V gene, CDR3 protein.

>14|TRBJ1-1|TRBV4-1
CASSQDLSITEAFF
>14|TRBJ1-3|TRBV6-1
CASSETGSGNTIYF
>17|TRBJ2-3|TRBV10-1
CASSPAEGQGITDTQYF
>13|TRBJ1-2|TRBV18
CASSEGTDYGYTF
>17|TRBJ2-1|TRBV6-2/TRBV6-3
CASSYFSGTGASNEQFF
>16|TRBJ1-4|TRBV12-2
CASRLARVPTGEKLFF
>14|TRBJ1-2|TRBV6-5
CASSYSPRSYGYTF
>15|TRBJ1-1|TRBV14
CASSQRGRGQTEAFF
>16|TRBJ1-1|TRBV4-1
CASSPRGGALNTEAFF
>18|TRBJ1-4|TRBV5-6
CASSLAGTGGAFNEKLFF
>10|TRBJ1-1|TRBV29-1
CSVVTGDAFF
>16|TRBJ2-1|TRBV9
CASSVGGLAGANEQFF
>13|TRBJ1-1|TRBV11-2
CASSSTTNTEAFF
>17|TRBJ1-2|TRBV25-1
CASSEYNPAGGNYGYTF
>11|TRBJ2-7|TRBV5-1
CASSSSYEQYF
>13|TRBJ1-1|TRBV2
CASSAVRNTEAFF
>16|TRBJ1-5|TRBV2
CASSGTGRGVNQPQHF
>17|TRBJ2-5|TRBV7-9
CASSSLAGGGPQETQYF
>13|TRBJ2-3|TRBV5-5
CASTPGWADTQYF
>15|TRBJ1-1|TRBV2
CASRGQGPLSTEAFF
>14|TRBJ2-7|TRBV5-1
CASSFDRASSEQYF
>13|TRBJ2-2|TRBV12-3/TRBV12-4
CASSLTGNGELFF
>12|TRBJ1-5|TRBV11-2
CASSLGPGPQHF